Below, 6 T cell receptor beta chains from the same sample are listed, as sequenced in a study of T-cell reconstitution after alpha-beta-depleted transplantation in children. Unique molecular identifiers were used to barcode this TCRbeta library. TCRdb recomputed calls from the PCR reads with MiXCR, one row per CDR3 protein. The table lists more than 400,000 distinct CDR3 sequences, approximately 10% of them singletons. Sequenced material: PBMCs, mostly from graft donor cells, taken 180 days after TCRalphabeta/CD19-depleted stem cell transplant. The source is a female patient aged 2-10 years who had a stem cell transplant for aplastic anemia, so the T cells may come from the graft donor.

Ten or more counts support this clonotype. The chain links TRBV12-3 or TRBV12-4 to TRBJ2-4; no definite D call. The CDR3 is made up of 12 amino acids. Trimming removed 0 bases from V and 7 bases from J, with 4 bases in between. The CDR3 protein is CASSLAKNIQYF. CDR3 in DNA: TGTGCCAGCAGTTTAGCGAAGAACATTCAGTACTTC.

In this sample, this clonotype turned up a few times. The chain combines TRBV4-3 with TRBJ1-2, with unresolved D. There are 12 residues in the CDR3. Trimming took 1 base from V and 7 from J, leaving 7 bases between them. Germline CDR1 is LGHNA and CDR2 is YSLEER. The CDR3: CASSQVKGGYTF. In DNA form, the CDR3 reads TGCGCCAGCAGCCAAGTAAAAGGTGGCTACACCTTC.

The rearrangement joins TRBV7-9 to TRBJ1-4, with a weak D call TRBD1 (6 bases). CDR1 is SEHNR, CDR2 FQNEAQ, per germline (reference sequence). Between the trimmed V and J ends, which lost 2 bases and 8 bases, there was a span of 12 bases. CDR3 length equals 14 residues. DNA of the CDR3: TGTGCCAGCAGCTTACGGGGGGCGGACGAAAAACTGTTTTTT. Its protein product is CASSLRGADEKLFF.

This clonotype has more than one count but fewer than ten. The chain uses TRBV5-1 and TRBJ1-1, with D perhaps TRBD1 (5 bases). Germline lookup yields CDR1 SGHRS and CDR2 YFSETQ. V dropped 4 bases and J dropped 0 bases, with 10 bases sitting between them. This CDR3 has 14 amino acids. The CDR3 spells CASSPDNVNTEAFF. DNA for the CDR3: TGCGCCAGCAGCCCGGACAACGTGAACACTGAAGCTTTCTTT.

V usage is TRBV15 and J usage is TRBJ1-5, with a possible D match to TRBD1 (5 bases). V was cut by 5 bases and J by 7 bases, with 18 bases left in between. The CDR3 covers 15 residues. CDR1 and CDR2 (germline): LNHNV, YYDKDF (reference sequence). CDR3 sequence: CATSPNEGWSQPQHF. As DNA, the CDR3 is TGTGCCACCAGCCCAAACGAGGGGTGGAGCCAGCCCCAGCATTTT.

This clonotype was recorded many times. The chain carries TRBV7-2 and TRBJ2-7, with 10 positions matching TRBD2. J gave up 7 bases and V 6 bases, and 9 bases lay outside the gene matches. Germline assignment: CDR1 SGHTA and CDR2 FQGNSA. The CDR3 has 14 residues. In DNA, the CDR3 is TGTGCCAGCAGAAGAGCGGGGGGGCCTGGGGAGCAGTACTTC. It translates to CASRRAGGPGEQYF.